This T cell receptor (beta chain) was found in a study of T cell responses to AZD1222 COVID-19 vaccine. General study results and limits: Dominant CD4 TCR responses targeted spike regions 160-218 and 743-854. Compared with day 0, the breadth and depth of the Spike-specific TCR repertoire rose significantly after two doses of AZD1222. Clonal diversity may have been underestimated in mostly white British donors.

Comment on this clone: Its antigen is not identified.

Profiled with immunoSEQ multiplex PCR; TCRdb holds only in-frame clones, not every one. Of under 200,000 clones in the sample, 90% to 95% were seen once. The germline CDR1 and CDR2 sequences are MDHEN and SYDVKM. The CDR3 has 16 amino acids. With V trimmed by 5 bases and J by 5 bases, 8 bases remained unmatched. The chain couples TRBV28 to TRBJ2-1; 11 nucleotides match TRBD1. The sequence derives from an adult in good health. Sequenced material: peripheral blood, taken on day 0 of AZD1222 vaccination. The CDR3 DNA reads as TGTGCCAGCAGTCCCCCAGGACAGGGGGCTAACAATGAGCAGTTCTTC. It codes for CASSPPGQGANNEQFF.